The 21 T cell receptor beta chains in this list originate from one sample, sequenced in a study of T cell changes during pregnancy in multiple sclerosis. Only in-frame clones appear in the TCRdb table, and some are missing; sequencing was by immunoSEQ multiplex PCR. The sample holds some 55,000 clones; approximately 92% are singletons and the top ten take over 1%. Sequenced here: peripheral blood, sampled after pregnancy. These receptors were obtained from a female donor in good health, enrolled as a control in a pregnancy study.

The V call is TRBV4-3, the J call TRBJ2-1; weak D call: TRBD2 (5 bases). Germline loops: CDR1 LGHNA, CDR2 YSLEER. V was pared by 0 bases and J by 1 base, with 13 bases between. The CDR3 runs to 17 residues. The CDR3 loop reads CASSQDFRSGSYNEQFF. The CDR3 nucleotides are TGCGCCAGCAGCCAAGATTTTAGAAGCGGATCCTACAATGAGCAGTTCTTC.

The chain joins TRBV7-2 to TRBJ1-1, with D perhaps TRBD1 (5 bases). The V and J ends lost 0 bases and 5 bases respectively, with 13 bases between them. CDR3 length equals 15 residues. CDR1 and CDR2 (germline): SGHTA, FQGNSA. CDR3 DNA: TGTGCCAGCAGCTTAGCGCTAGGAGGGGTGACTGAAGCTTTCTTT. Translated: CASSLALGGVTEAFF.

As to this clone: Distinct nucleotide sequences in the sample also encode this CDR3. CDR3 nucleotide sequence: TGTGCCAGCAGGGCCGGGACAGGGCCCACCTACGAGCAGTACTTC. Protein sequence: CASRAGTGPTYEQYF. This chain joins TRBV6-1 and TRBJ2-7; the match to TRBD1 covers 9 bases. The J segment lost 2 bases and the V segment lost 6 bases, leaving 8 bases of the junction unmatched. Germline CDR1 MNHNS, CDR2 SASEGT. The CDR3 loop spans 15 amino acids.

The chain is built from TRBV25-1 and TRBJ2-6; D remains ambiguous. V gave up 0 bases and J gave up 0 bases, with 6 bases separating them. Germline loops: CDR1 MGHDK, CDR2 SYGVNS. The CDR3 is 16 amino acids. The CDR3 loop reads CASSEYGGSGANVLTF. Here the CDR3 DNA reads TGTGCCAGCAGTGAATACGGCGGCTCTGGGGCCAACGTCCTGACTTTC.

The V gene is TRBV7-2, the J gene TRBJ2-7; 7 nucleotides agree with TRBD1. Per germline, CDR1 SGHTA and CDR2 FQGNSA. The CDR3 consists of 15 residues. The ends lost 3 bases at V and 6 bases at J; junction bases unmatched: 11. The CDR3 here is CASSFMGQSRIEQYF. DNA for the CDR3: TGTGCCAGCAGCTTCATGGGACAGTCTCGGATCGAGCAGTACTTC. The whole variable domain, remainder taken from reference TRBV7-2 and TRBJ2-7, is GAGVSQSPSNKVTEKGKDVELRCDPISGHTALYWYRQSLGQGLEFLIYFQGNSAPDKSGLPSDRFSAERTGGSVSTLTIQRTQQEDSAVYLCASSFMGQSRIEQYFGPGTRLTVT.

The chain employs TRBV28 and TRBJ1-3; TRBD1 aligns across 8 bases. Germline V gives CDR1 MDHEN, CDR2 SYDVKM. After removal of 6 bases from V and 4 bases from J, the junction contained 11 bases not matched to a gene. CDR3 length: 16 amino acids. The CDR3 DNA sequence: TGTGCCAGCAGACCCCGACAGGGGCGGGTGGGAAACACCATATATTTT. Amino acids: CASRPRQGRVGNTIYF.

The gene calls are TRBV27 and TRBJ1-2; D possibly corresponds to TRBD1 (6 bases). Germline CDR1 is MNHEY and CDR2 is SMNVEV (reference sequence). The CDR3 has 12 amino acids. Between the trimmed V and J ends, which lost 3 bases and 6 bases, there was a span of 8 bases. CDR3 residues: CASSLAGDGYTF. The CDR3 DNA reads as TGTGCCAGCAGTTTGGCAGGGGATGGCTACACCTTC.

V and J are TRBV6-6 and TRBJ2-5; a weak D match, TRBD2 (5 bases). The CDR3 contains 11 residues. V was trimmed by 6 bases and J by 5 bases, leaving 7 bases between them. Germline loops: CDR1 MNHNY, CDR2 SVGAGI (reference sequence). CDR3 DNA sequence: TGTGCCAGCAGGAGGGAGGAGACCCAGTACTTC. This translates into CASRREETQYF.

This clone appeared a single time. The chain joins TRBV28 to TRBJ1-1; 12 bases match TRBD1. V dropped 6 bases and J dropped 4; count of bases not matched to a gene: 12. The CDR3 has 17 residues. Germline V gives CDR1 MDHEN, CDR2 SYDVKM. This CDR3 reads CASSTPGTGGRGTEAFF. CDR3 nucleotide sequence: TGTGCCAGCAGCACTCCCGGGACAGGGGGCCGGGGCACTGAAGCTTTCTTT.

This clone was recorded once. V is TRBV5-1 and J is TRBJ1-2; 9 nucleotides match TRBD1. The CDR3 spans 14 residues. CDR1 is SGHRS, CDR2 YFSETQ, per germline. The V and J ends lost 4 bases and 8 bases, in that order; junction bases with no gene match: 9. The CDR3 bases are TGCGCCAGCAGCCCGCTACAGGGGGCAGGGGGCTACACCTTC. Its translation: CASSPLQGAGGYTF.

This clone has a handful of counts. The CDR3 here is CASGGDYNYGYTF. CDR3 coding DNA: TGTGCCAGCGGGGGGGATTATAACTATGGCTACACCTTC. The rearrangement joins TRBV19 to TRBJ1-2; D is possibly TRBD1 (5 bases). The CDR3 consists of 13 residues. Germline CDR1 LNHDA, CDR2 SQIVND (reference sequence). V was cut by 9 bases and J by 1 base, with 12 bases left in between.

This clone is a singleton in its sample. The chain links TRBV2 to TRBJ2-7, with a weak D call TRBD2 (5 bases). Germline-derived CDR1 and CDR2 are SNHLY and FYNNEI. The CDR3 runs to 13 residues. V was clipped by 2 bases and J by 1 base, with 6 bases between them. The chain's CDR3 is CASSEWESYEQYF. The CDR3 DNA sequence: TGTGCCAGCAGTGAATGGGAGTCCTACGAGCAGTACTTC.

This rearrangement joins TRBV7-2 to TRBJ2-1; tentative D call: TRBD2 (7 bases). With 8 bases removed from V and 5 bases from J, the gap between germline ends came to 19 bases. The germline CDR1 and CDR2 sequences are SGHTA and FQGNSA. This CDR3 comprises 15 residues. CDR3 protein: CASYYGGGPNNEQFF. CDR3 nucleotides: TGTGCCAGCTACTATGGGGGGGGGCCGAACAATGAGCAGTTCTTC.

The genes are TRBV6-6 and TRBJ1-4; D not certain. This CDR3 is 15 amino acids long. Germline values: CDR1 MNHNY, CDR2 SVGAGI (reference sequence). V was cut by 0 bases and J by 3 bases, with 8 bases left in between. Here the CDR3 DNA reads TGTGCCAGCAGTTACTCGAAGGGAGCTAATGAAAAACTGTTTTTT. Encoded protein: CASSYSKGANEKLFF.

The V and J genes are TRBV7-9 and TRBJ2-2, with a possible D match to TRBD2 (7 bases). V was cut by 2 bases and J by 4 bases, with 11 bases left in between. The CDR3 is 15 amino acids. Per germline, CDR1 SEHNR and CDR2 FQNEAQ (reference sequence). The CDR3 loop reads CASSLMGGGTGELFF. In DNA, the CDR3 is TGTGCCAGCAGCTTAATGGGAGGGGGCACCGGGGAGCTGTTTTTT.

The chain links TRBV5-1 to TRBJ2-7; D is ambiguous. Germline V CDR1 and CDR2: SGHRS, YFSETQ. The germline V and J ends were trimmed by 0 bases and 0 bases, with 10 bases remaining between them. The CDR3 has 15 residues. The CDR3: CASSLDWIASYEQYF. DNA for the CDR3: TGCGCCAGCAGCTTGGACTGGATAGCCTCCTACGAGCAGTACTTC.

The chain links TRBV5-4 to TRBJ2-2; 12 bases map to TRBD2. This CDR3 spans 16 amino acids. Germline-derived CDR1 and CDR2 are SGHNT and YYREEE (reference sequence). Unmatched junction bases numbered 5, after V lost 0 bases and J lost 8 bases. The CDR3 spells CASSLGLAGESGELFF. CDR3 bases: TGTGCCAGCAGCTTGGGACTAGCGGGAGAGTCGGGGGAGCTGTTTTTT.

The chain recombines TRBV7-2 with TRBJ2-5; the D gene is possibly TRBD2 (6 bases). The CDR3 consists of 11 residues. Germline V gene sequence: CDR1 SGHTA, CDR2 FQGNSA. The ends were cut back, 5 bases at V and 5 bases at J, with 6 bases in the middle. The CDR3 nucleotides are TGTGCCAGCAGCCGGGGGGAGACCCAGTACTTC. This gives the protein CASSRGETQYF.

V and J are TRBV6-5 and TRBJ1-2; a possible D gene is TRBD1 (5 bases). In germline, CDR1 is MNHEY, CDR2 SVGAGI. Trimming pared 1 base from V and 3 bases from J, leaving 9 bases between. The CDR3 is 14 amino acids. The CDR3 reads CASSYLGGYYGYTF. The CDR3 bases are TGTGCCAGCAGTTACTTGGGGGGTTACTATGGCTACACCTTC.

The V call is TRBV7-2, the J call TRBJ2-7, with 14 positions matching TRBD2. The CDR3 has 18 amino acids. V was clipped by 1 base and J by 0 bases; unmatched bases: 5. Germline assignment: CDR1 SGHTA and CDR2 FQGNSA. CDR3 loop: CASSLGTSGRTLSYEQYF. In DNA form, the CDR3 reads TGTGCCAGCAGCTTAGGGACTAGCGGGAGGACCCTCTCCTACGAGCAGTACTTC.

This CDR3 is CASRRLGQGSQPQHF. The CDR3 DNA is TGTGCCAGCCGGAGACTCGGACAGGGGAGTCAGCCCCAGCATTTT. The chain employs TRBV28 and TRBJ1-5, with TRBD1 identical over 9 bases. Per germline, CDR1 MDHEN and CDR2 SYDVKM. Trimming took 8 bases from V and 6 from J; bases not matched to a gene: 11. CDR3 length equals 15 residues.